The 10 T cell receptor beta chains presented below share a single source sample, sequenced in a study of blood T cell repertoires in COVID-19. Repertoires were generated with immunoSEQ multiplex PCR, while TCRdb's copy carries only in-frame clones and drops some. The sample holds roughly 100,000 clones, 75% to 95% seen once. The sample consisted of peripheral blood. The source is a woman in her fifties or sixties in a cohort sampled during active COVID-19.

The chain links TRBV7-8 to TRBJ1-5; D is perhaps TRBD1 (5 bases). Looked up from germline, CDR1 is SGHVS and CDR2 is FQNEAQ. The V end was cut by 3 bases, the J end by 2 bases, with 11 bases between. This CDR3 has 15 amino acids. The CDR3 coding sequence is TGTGCCAGCAGCTTGGGTGGGGGGGGCAATCAGCCCCAGCATTTT. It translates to CASSLGGGGNQPQHF. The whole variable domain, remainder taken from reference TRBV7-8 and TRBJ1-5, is GAGVSQSPRYKVAKRGQDVALRCDPISGHVSLFWYQQALGQGPEFLTYFQNEAQLDKSGLPSDRFFAERPEGSVSTLKIQRTQQEDSAVYLCASSLGGGGNQPQHFGDGTRLSIL.

In DNA, the CDR3 is TGTGCCAGCAGCGTAGATAGCGGCTACTCTGGAAACACCATATATTTT. It specifies CASSVDSGYSGNTIYF. J is TRBJ1-3 and V is TRBV9; D ambiguous. CDR1 is SGDLS and CDR2 is YYNGEE in the germline V gene. The CDR3 is 16 residues long. The V end was cut by 0 bases, the J end by 0 bases, with 10 bases between.

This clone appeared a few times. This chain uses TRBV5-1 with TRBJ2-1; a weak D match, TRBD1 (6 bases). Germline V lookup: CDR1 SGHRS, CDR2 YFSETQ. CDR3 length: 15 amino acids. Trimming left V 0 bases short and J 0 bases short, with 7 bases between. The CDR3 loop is CASSLGDNSYNEQFF. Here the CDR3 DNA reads TGCGCCAGCAGCTTGGGGGACAACTCCTACAATGAGCAGTTCTTC.

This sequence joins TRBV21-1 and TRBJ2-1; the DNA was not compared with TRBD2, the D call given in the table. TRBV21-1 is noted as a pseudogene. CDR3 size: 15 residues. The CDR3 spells CASSTPPRPSDEQFF. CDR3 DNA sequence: TGTGCCAGCAGCACTCCTCCGAGGCCCTCAGATGAGCAGTTCTTC.

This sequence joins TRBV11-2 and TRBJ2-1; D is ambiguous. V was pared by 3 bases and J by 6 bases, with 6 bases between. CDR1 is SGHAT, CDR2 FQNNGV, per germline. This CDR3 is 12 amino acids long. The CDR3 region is CASSFSINEQFF. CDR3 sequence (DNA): TGTGCCAGCAGCTTTAGCATCAATGAGCAGTTCTTC.

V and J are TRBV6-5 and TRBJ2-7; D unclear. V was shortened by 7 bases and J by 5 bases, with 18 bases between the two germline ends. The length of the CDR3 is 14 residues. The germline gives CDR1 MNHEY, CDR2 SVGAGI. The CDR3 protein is CASTYLSRSDEQYF. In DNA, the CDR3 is TGTGCCAGCACCTACCTCTCGCGGAGCGACGAGCAGTACTTC.

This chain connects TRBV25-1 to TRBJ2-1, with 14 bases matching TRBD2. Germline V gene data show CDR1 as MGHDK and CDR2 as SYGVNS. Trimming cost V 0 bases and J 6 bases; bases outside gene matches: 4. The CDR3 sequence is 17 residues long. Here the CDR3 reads CASSEYRTSGRSNEQFF. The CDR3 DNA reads TGTGCCAGCAGTGAATACCGGACTAGCGGGAGGTCCAATGAGCAGTTCTTC.

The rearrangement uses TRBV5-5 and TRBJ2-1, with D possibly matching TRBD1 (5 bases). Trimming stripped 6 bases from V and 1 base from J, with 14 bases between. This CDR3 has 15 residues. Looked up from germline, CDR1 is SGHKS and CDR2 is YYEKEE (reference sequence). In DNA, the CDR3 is TGTGCCAGCATTCTTCAGGGTGGGTCCTACAATGAGCAGTTCTTC. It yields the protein CASILQGGSYNEQFF.

CDR3 protein: CASSQVPGQVFNEQFF. As DNA, the CDR3 is TGTGCCAGCAGCCAAGTCCCGGGACAGGTTTTCAATGAGCAGTTCTTC. The V call is TRBV3-1 (or the pseudogene TRBV3-2), the J call TRBJ2-1; 8 bases agree with TRBD1. J lost 6 bases, V lost 1 base, and 8 bases had no gene match. This CDR3 region has 16 residues. Germline V gene sequence: CDR1 LGHDT, CDR2 YNNKEL (reference sequence).

For the CDR3, the DNA is TGTGCCAGCAGCCAAGCCCGGGGGGGCTCCTACGAGCAGTACTTC. Its translation is CASSQARGGSYEQYF. The J gene is TRBJ2-7, the V gene TRBV3-1 (or the pseudogene TRBV3-2); 8 bases match TRBD2. V gave up 1 base and J gave up 0 bases; unmatched junction bases: 2. CDR3 length: 15 residues. The germline CDR1 and CDR2 sequences are LGHDT and YNNKEL (reference sequence).